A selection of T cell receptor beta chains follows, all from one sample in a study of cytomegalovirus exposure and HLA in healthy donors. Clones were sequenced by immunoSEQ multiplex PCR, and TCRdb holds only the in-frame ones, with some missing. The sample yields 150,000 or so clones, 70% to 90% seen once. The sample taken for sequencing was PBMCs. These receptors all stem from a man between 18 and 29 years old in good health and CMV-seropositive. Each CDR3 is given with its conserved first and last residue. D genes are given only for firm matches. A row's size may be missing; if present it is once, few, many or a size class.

CDR3 protein: CASSLVLGSSGNTIYF
CDR3 DNA: TGTGCCAGCAGCTTAGTACTCGGGTCCTCTGGAAACACCATATATTTT
D gene: -
clone size: -
V gene: TRBV7-2
J gene: TRBJ1-3

CDR3 protein: CASSLVQGASYNSPLHF
CDR3 DNA: TGTGCCAGCAGCTTAGTACAGGGGGCTTCCTATAATTCACCCCTCCACTTT
D gene: TRBD1
clone size: -
V gene: TRBV7-9
J gene: TRBJ1-6

CDR3 protein: CAWSGGQGAKLFF
CDR3 DNA: TGTGCCTGGAGTGGGGGACAGGGGGCAAAACTGTTTTTT
D gene: TRBD1
clone size: -
V gene: TRBV30
J gene: TRBJ1-4

CDR3 protein: CASSQEPLGALGYTF
CDR3 DNA: TGCGCCAGCAGCCAAGAGCCCCTGGGGGCGCTTGGCTACACCTTC
D gene: -
clone size: -
V gene: TRBV4-3
J gene: TRBJ1-2

CDR3 protein: CASSWQGRGENEQFF
CDR3 DNA: TGTGCCAGCAGCTGGCAGGGCAGGGGAGAAAATGAGCAGTTCTTC
D gene: -
clone size: once
V gene: TRBV11-3
J gene: TRBJ2-1

CDR3 protein: CASSPGLAALEQFF
CDR3 DNA: TGTGCCAGCTCACCAGGTCTAGCGGCTTTGGAGCAGTTCTTC
D gene: TRBD2
clone size: -
V gene: TRBV18
J gene: TRBJ2-1

CDR3 protein: CASSFGTSWGDEQFF
CDR3 DNA: TGTGCCAGCAGCTTCGGGACTAGTTGGGGTGATGAGCAGTTCTTC
D gene: TRBD2
clone size: -
V gene: TRBV11-2
J gene: TRBJ2-1

CDR3 protein: CASSVAAGGPGQPQHF
CDR3 DNA: TGTGCCAGCAGCGTAGCGGCGGGGGGCCCCGGTCAGCCCCAGCATTTT
D gene: -
clone size: -
V gene: TRBV9
J gene: TRBJ1-5

CDR3 protein: CASSTGTSGGAVDTQYF
CDR3 DNA: TGTGCCAGCAGCACTGGGACTAGCGGGGGGGCCGTAGATACGCAGTATTTT
D gene: TRBD2
clone size: -
V gene: TRBV5-4
J gene: TRBJ2-3

CDR3 protein: CASSQDWQGINTGELFF
CDR3 DNA: TGCGCCAGCAGCCAAGATTGGCAGGGAATAAACACCGGGGAGCTGTTTTTT
D gene: -
clone size: once
V gene: TRBV4-3
J gene: TRBJ2-2

CDR3 protein: CASYPGQYQETQYF
CDR3 DNA: TGTGCCAGCTACCCGGGACAGTACCAAGAGACCCAGTACTTC
D gene: TRBD1
clone size: few
V gene: TRBV2
J gene: TRBJ2-5

CDR3 protein: CASSILVVMTGGDLNGYTF
CDR3 DNA: TGTGCCAGTAGTATACTTGTGGTCATGACAGGGGGCGACCTTAACGGCTACACCTTC
D gene: TRBD1
clone size: -
V gene: TRBV19
J gene: TRBJ1-2

CDR3 protein: CASRQVLEQYF
CDR3 DNA: TGTGCCAGCAGACAGGTCCTCGAGCAGTACTTC
D gene: -
clone size: -
V gene: TRBV2
J gene: TRBJ2-7

CDR3 protein: CASSQGTGTLPLHF
CDR3 DNA: TGCGCCAGCAGCCAGGGGACAGGAACTTTACCCCTCCACTTT
D gene: TRBD1
clone size: once
V gene: TRBV4-3
J gene: TRBJ1-6

CDR3 protein: CASTATGSMGNQPQHF
CDR3 DNA: TGTGCCAGTACCGCAACAGGGTCTATGGGCAATCAGCCCCAGCATTTT
D gene: -
clone size: -
V gene: TRBV19
J gene: TRBJ1-5

CDR3 protein: CASSLSLAGTDTQYF
CDR3 DNA: TGTGCCAGCAGCTTAAGTCTAGCGGGCACAGATACGCAGTATTTT
D gene: TRBD2
clone size: -
V gene: TRBV7-7
J gene: TRBJ2-3

CDR3 protein: CASSVRGVDQPQHF
CDR3 DNA: TGTGCCAGCAGTGTCAGGGGAGTCGATCAGCCCCAGCATTTT
D gene: -
clone size: -
V gene: TRBV6-1
J gene: TRBJ1-5

CDR3 protein: CASSHPPLANSYNEQFF
CDR3 DNA: TGTGCCAGCAGCCACCCCCCACTAGCGAACTCCTACAATGAGCAGTTCTTC
D gene: TRBD2
clone size: -
V gene: TRBV13
J gene: TRBJ2-1

CDR3 protein: CPGSAREKFWETQYF
CDR3 DNA: TGTCCTGGGAGCGCACGGGAGAAATTTTGGGAGACCCAGTACTTC
D gene: -
clone size: -
V gene: TRBV22-1
J gene: TRBJ2-5

CDR3 protein: CASSPDRLGAFF
CDR3 DNA: TGTGCCAGCAGCCCTGACCGCCTAGGAGCTTTCTTT
D gene: -
clone size: -
V gene: TRBV5-4
J gene: TRBJ1-1

CDR3 protein: CASSPGATGSYGYTF
CDR3 DNA: TGTGCCAGCTCACCCGGGGCCACAGGGAGTTATGGCTACACCTTC
D gene: -
clone size: -
V gene: TRBV18
J gene: TRBJ1-2

CDR3 protein: CASSFPGIPYEQYF
CDR3 DNA: TGTGCCAGCAGCTTTCCCGGGATCCCCTACGAGCAGTACTTC
D gene: -
clone size: -
V gene: TRBV5-4
J gene: TRBJ2-7

CDR3 protein: CASSPPLGLGTDTQYF
CDR3 DNA: TGTGCCAGCAGCCCCCCACTCGGGTTGGGCACAGATACGCAGTATTTT
D gene: -
clone size: -
V gene: TRBV7-2
J gene: TRBJ2-3

CDR3 protein: CASSRQGSDTQYF
CDR3 DNA: TGTGCCAGCAGTAGGCAGGGGTCAGATACGCAGTATTTT
D gene: -
clone size: -
V gene: TRBV25-1
J gene: TRBJ2-3

CDR3 protein: CASSFDSNTQYF
CDR3 DNA: TGTGCCAGCAGCTTTGACTCAAATACGCAGTATTTT
D gene: -
clone size: -
V gene: TRBV5-4
J gene: TRBJ2-3

CDR3 protein: CASSLLGQGKGETQYF
CDR3 DNA: TGCGCCAGCAGCTTGCTTGGACAGGGGAAAGGGGAGACCCAGTACTTC
D gene: TRBD1
clone size: -
V gene: TRBV5-1
J gene: TRBJ2-5

CDR3 protein: CASSLDRGGGSDTQYF
CDR3 DNA: TGTGCCAGCAGCTTGGATCGCGGGGGGGGGTCAGATACGCAGTATTTT
D gene: TRBD2
clone size: -
V gene: TRBV11-2
J gene: TRBJ2-3

CDR3 protein: CASSHIFFLAGGLETQYF
CDR3 DNA: TGTGCCAGCAGCCATATCTTCTTTCTAGCGGGGGGGCTGGAGACCCAGTACTTC
D gene: TRBD2
clone size: -
V gene: TRBV11-2
J gene: TRBJ2-5

CDR3 protein: CASSRQGNTEAFF
CDR3 DNA: TGTGCCAGCAGTAGACAGGGTAACACTGAAGCTTTCTTT
D gene: TRBD1
clone size: -
V gene: TRBV25-1
J gene: TRBJ1-1

CDR3 protein: CASSTMGGSANEQFF
CDR3 DNA: TGTGCCAGTAGTACAATGGGAGGCTCGGCCAATGAGCAGTTCTTC
D gene: -
clone size: -
V gene: TRBV19
J gene: TRBJ2-1

CDR3 protein: CASSLDTGGNYGYTF
CDR3 DNA: TGTGCCAGCAGCTTAGATACAGGGGGCAACTATGGCTACACCTTC
D gene: TRBD1
clone size: -
V gene: TRBV7-9
J gene: TRBJ1-2

CDR3 protein: CASSRQGYSYEQYF
CDR3 DNA: TGCGCCAGCAGTCGACAGGGGTACTCCTACGAGCAGTACTTC
D gene: TRBD1
clone size: -
V gene: TRBV10-1
J gene: TRBJ2-7

CDR3 protein: CASSVYTSGGDTQYF
CDR3 DNA: TGTGCCAGCAGCGTATATACTAGCGGGGGGGATACGCAGTATTTT
D gene: TRBD2
clone size: -
V gene: TRBV9
J gene: TRBJ2-3

CDR3 protein: CASSLDKNRLTYEQYF
CDR3 DNA: TGTGCCAGCAGCTTAGATAAGAACAGGCTGACCTACGAGCAGTACTTC
D gene: -
clone size: -
V gene: TRBV11-3
J gene: TRBJ2-7

CDR3 protein: CASSLDTSTDTQYF
CDR3 DNA: TGTGCCAGCAGCTTGGACACCAGCACAGATACGCAGTATTTT
D gene: -
clone size: -
V gene: TRBV7-9
J gene: TRBJ2-3

CDR3 protein: CAINGLAGGIQETQYF
CDR3 DNA: TGTGCCATTAACGGACTAGCGGGGGGGATACAAGAGACCCAGTACTTC
D gene: TRBD2
clone size: -
V gene: TRBV10-3
J gene: TRBJ2-5

CDR3 protein: CASSLKAAGIGNSPLHF
CDR3 DNA: TGTGCCAGCAGCCTTAAAGCCGCGGGGATTGGGAATTCACCCCTCCACTTT
D gene: -
clone size: -
V gene: TRBV6-4
J gene: TRBJ1-6

CDR3 protein: CSVRTVNTEAFF
CDR3 DNA: TGCAGCGTAAGGACAGTGAACACTGAAGCTTTCTTT
D gene: -
clone size: -
V gene: TRBV29-1
J gene: TRBJ1-1

CDR3 protein: CAWNPGYNEQFF
CDR3 DNA: TGTGCCTGGAACCCCGGCTACAATGAGCAGTTCTTC
D gene: -
clone size: -
V gene: TRBV30
J gene: TRBJ2-1

CDR3 protein: CASSLDRLLETQYF
CDR3 DNA: TGTGCCAGCAGCTTGGATCGACTATTAGAGACCCAGTACTTC
D gene: -
clone size: -
V gene: TRBV5-5
J gene: TRBJ2-5

CDR3 protein: CASSGRHGLSYNEQFF
CDR3 DNA: TGTGCCAGCAGCGGTCGGCATGGACTCTCCTACAATGAGCAGTTCTTC
D gene: -
clone size: once
V gene: TRBV9
J gene: TRBJ2-1